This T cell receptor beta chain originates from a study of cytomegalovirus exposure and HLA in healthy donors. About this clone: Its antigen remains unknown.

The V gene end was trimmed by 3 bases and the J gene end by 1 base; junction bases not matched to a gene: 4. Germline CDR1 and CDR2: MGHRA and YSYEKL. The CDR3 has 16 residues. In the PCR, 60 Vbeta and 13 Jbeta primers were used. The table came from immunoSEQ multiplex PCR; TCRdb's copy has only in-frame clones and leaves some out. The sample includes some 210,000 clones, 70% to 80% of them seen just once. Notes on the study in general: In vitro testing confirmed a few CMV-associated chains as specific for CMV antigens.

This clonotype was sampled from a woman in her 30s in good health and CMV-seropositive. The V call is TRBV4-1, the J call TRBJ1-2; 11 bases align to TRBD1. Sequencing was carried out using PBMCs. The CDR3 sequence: CASSQTGTGGNYGYTF. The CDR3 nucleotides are TGCGCCAGCAGCCAGACCGGGACAGGGGGTAACTATGGCTACACCTTC.